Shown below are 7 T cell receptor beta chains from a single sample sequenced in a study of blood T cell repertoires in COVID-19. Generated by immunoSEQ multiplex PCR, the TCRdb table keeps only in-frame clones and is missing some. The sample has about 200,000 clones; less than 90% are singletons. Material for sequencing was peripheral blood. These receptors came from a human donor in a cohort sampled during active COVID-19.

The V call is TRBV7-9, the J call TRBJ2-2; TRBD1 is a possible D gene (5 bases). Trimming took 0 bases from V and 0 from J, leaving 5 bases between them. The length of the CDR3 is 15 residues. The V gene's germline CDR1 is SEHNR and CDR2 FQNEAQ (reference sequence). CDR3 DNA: TGTGCCAGCAGCTTAGCCAGGGCGAACACCGGGGAGCTGTTTTTT. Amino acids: CASSLARANTGELFF.

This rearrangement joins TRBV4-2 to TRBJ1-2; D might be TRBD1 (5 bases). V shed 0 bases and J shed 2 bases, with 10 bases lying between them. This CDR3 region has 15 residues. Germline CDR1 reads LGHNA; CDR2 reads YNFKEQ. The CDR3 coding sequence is TGTGCCAGCAGCCAAGAACCAGGGCTGAACTATGGCTACACCTTC. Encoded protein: CASSQEPGLNYGYTF.

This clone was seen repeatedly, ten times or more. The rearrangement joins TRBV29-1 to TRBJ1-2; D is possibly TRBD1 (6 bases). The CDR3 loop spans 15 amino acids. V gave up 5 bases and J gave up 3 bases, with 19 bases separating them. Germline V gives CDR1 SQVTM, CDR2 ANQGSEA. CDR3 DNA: TGCAGCGTTCTCTACTTAGGACAGCCTGACTATGGCTACACCTTC. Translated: CSVLYLGQPDYGYTF.

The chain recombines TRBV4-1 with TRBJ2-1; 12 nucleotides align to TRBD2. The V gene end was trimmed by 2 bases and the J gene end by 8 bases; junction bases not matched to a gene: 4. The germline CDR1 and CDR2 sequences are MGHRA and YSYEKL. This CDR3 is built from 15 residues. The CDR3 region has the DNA TGCGCCAGCAGCCAACTAGCGGGAGGGCCTTATGAGCAGTTCTTC. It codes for CASSQLAGGPYEQFF.

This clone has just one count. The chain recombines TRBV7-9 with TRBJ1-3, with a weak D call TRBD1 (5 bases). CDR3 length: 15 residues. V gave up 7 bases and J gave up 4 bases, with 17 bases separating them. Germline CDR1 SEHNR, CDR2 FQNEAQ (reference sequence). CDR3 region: CASNSARVRGNTIYF. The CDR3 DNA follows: TGTGCCAGCAACTCGGCCAGGGTACGGGGAAACACCATATATTTT.

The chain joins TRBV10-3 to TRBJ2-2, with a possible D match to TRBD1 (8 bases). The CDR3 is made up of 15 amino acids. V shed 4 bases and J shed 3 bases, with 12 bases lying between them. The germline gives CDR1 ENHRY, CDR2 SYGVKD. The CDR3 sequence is CAISVTGGDTGELFF. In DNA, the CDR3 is TGTGCCATCAGTGTAACAGGGGGGGACACCGGGGAGCTGTTTTTT.

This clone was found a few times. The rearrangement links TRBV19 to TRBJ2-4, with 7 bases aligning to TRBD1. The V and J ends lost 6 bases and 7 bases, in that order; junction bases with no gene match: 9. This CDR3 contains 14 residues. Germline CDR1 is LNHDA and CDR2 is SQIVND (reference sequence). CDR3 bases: TGTGCCAGTAGCGCAACAGGGGTCGCGAACATTCAGTACTTC. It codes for CASSATGVANIQYF.